This T cell receptor beta chain was profiled in a study of cytomegalovirus exposure and HLA in healthy donors (TCRdb year 2017). A note on the overall study: The roughly 700 repertoires of the first cohort and the 120 or so validation repertoires were produced on the same platform, according to a later analysis. To predict cytomegalovirus infection status, the study brought together high-throughput TCR immunosequencing, statistical association of individual TCRs with disease status, and machine learning. In addition to the first cohort of hundreds of subjects, a separate validation cohort of approximately 110 different subjects was used. The aim of the study was to test whether cataloging public T cell receptors could identify signatures of past pathogen exposure. Beyond this particular receptor, the publication reports: The study gave a list of about 160 TCR beta chains associated with cytomegalovirus. While some public TCRs were present in many individuals, most TCR sequences turned up only very rarely across donors. It was suggested by the authors that the approach could potentially be generalized to other disease states and immunological phenotypes. In vitro tests confirmed that a few of the cytomegalovirus-associated TCR beta chains recognize cytomegalovirus antigens. The validation cohort had no HLA typing available for a later analysis, so co-occurrence within that cohort was assessed over all 130 or so repertoires. In both the original and validation cohorts, the classifier was reported to diagnose cytomegalovirus status with high specificity and sensitivity. In a later analysis, TCRs clustered in the first cohort were found to also tend to co-occur in the roughly 130 validation repertoires, with about 94% of cluster scores above 0.

V is pruned by 4 bases and J by 4 bases, leaving 6 bases of the junction without a gene match. Measured from the cysteine to the phenylalanine, the CDR3 is 16 residues long. CDR3 DNA is the only sequence kept; it has 48 bases, read in frame from the first base. CDR1 and CDR2, looked up from the germline V gene, are SGHRS and YFSETQ. The receptor library was made with the immunoSEQ multiplex PCR assay. The authors' analysis ran thus. To diagnose cytomegalovirus status from the catalog of TCR beta chain sequences, a statistical classification framework was built. TCRdb provides this immuneACCESS table in a form limited to in-frame rearrangements. Some clones are lacking; in checked studies, under half of them reflect an unresolved V gene, and why the rest are absent is not known. V and J calls and clone size are given by that table; D and trimming were obtained from the DNA. Counted in this sample were roughly 60,000 clones; 90% to 95% of them appeared once. The ten largest clones capture around 2.2% of the sample.

A note on this clone: Its antigen remains unidentified. Qualities for individual bases were not recorded, and no much larger clone is one base off.

The donors were included in the validation cohort of approximately 120 subjects, a group kept apart from the roughly 690-subject first cohort. Sequencing was carried out using PBMCs. The receptor chain draws on TRBV5-1 and TRBJ2-5; 14 nucleotides in the junction match TRBD2. The sequence came from a woman aged 30 to 39 in good health and CMV-seronegative. The encoded CDR3 is CASSAGTSGSRETQYF. The nucleotides read TGCGCCAGCAGCGCTGGGACTAGCGGGAGTAGAGAGACCCAGTACTTC.